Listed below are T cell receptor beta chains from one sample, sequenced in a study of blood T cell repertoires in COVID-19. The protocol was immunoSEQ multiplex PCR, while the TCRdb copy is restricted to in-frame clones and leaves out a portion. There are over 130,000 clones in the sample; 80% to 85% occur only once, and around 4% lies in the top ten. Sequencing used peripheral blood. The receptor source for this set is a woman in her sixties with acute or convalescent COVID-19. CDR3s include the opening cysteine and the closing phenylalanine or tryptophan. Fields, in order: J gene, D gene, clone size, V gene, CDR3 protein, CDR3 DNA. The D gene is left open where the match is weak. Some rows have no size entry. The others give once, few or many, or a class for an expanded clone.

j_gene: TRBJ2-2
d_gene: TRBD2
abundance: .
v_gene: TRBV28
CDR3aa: CASRTISGRPPGELFF
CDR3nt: TGTGCCAGCAGAACGATTAGCGGGAGGCCCCCCGGGGAGCTGTTTTTT

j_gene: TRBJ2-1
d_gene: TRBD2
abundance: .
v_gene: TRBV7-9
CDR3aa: CAWGLASLNEQFF
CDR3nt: TGTGCCTGGGGACTAGCCTCTCTCAATGAGCAGTTCTTC

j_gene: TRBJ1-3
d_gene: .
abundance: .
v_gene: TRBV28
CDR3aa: CASSLPYSGNTIYF
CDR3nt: TGTGCCAGCAGTTTACCCTACTCTGGAAACACCATATATTTT

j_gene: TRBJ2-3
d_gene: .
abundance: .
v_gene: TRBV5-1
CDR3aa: CASSLLSSVKDTQYF
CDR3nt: TGCGCCAGCAGCTTGTTGTCCAGCGTTAAAGATACGCAGTATTTT

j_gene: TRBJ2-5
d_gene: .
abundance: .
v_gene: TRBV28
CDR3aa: CASSRPAVVGETQYF
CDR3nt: TGTGCCAGCAGTCGCCCAGCGGTTGTAGGGGAGACCCAGTACTTC

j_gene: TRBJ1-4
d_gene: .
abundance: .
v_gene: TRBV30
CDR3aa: CAWDSNEKLFF
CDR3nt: TGTGCCTGGGACAGTAATGAAAAACTGTTTTTT

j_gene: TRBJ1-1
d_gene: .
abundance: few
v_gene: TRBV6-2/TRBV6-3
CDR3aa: CASSYFTGNTEAFF
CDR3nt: TGTGCCAGCAGTTATTTTACGGGGAACACTGAAGCTTTCTTT

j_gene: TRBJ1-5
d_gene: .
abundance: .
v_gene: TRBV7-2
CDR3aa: CASSFSENQPQHF
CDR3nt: TGTGCCAGCAGCTTCTCAGAAAATCAGCCCCAGCATTTT

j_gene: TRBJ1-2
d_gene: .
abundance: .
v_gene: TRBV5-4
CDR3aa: CASSLIALDYGYTF
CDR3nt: TGTGCCAGCAGCTTGATAGCCCTCGACTATGGCTACACCTTC

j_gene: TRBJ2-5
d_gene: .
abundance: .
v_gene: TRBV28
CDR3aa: CASSLYTQETQYF
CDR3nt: TGTGCCAGCAGTTTGTACACCCAAGAGACCCAGTACTTC

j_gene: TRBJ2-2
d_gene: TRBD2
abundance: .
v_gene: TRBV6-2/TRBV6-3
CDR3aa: CASSDGGSASTGELFF
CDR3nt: TGTGCCAGCAGTGACGGCGGGAGTGCCAGCACCGGGGAGCTGTTTTTT

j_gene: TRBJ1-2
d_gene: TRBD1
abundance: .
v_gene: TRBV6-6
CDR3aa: CASSQDRGLSYTF
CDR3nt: TGTGCCAGCAGCCAGGACAGGGGGCTAAGCTACACCTTC

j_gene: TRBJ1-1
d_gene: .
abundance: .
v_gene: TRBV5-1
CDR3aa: CASSPTRTDLNTEAFF
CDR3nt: TGCGCCAGCAGCCCAACAAGGACAGACTTGAACACTGAAGCTTTCTTT

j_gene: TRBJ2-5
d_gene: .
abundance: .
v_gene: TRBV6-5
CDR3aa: CASAVWGREETQYF
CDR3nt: TGTGCCAGCGCGGTTTGGGGGCGCGAGGAGACCCAGTACTTC

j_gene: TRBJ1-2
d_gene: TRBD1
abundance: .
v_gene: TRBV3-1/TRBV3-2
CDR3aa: CASSPEDRGQGYTF
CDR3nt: TGTGCCAGCAGCCCAGAGGACAGGGGGCAGGGCTACACCTTC

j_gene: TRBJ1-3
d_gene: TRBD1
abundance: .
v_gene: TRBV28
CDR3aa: CASITQGAAGNTIYF
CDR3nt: TGTGCCAGCATCACACAGGGGGCCGCTGGAAACACCATATATTTT

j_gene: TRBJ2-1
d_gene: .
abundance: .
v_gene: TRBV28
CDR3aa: CASSIGIGWNRVNNEQFF
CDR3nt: TGTGCCAGCAGTATAGGGATAGGGTGGAACAGGGTCAACAATGAGCAGTTCTTC

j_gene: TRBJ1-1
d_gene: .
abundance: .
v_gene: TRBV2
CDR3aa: CASGSGTEAFF
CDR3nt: TGTGCCAGCGGTTCGGGCACTGAAGCTTTCTTT

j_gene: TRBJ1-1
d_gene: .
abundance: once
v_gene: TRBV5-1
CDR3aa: CASSLVAGTEAFF
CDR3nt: TGCGCCAGCAGCTTGGTAGCGGGCACTGAAGCTTTCTTT

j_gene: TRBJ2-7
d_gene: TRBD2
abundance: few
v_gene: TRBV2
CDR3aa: CASKVGLAGEDSSYEQYF
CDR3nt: TGTGCCAGCAAGGTGGGACTAGCGGGAGAAGATTCTTCGTACGAGCAGTACTTC

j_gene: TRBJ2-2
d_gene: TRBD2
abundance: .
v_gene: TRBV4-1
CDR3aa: CATTLRTSSTGELFF
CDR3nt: TGCGCCACTACCCTGCGGACTAGCTCCACCGGGGAGCTGTTTTTT

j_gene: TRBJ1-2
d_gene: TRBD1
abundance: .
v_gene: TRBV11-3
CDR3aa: CASSFGTEHGYTF
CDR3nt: TGTGCCAGCAGCTTCGGGACAGAACATGGCTACACCTTC

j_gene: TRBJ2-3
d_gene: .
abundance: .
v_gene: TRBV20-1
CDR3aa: CSASDGSAAADTQYF
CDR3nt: TGCAGTGCTAGTGATGGGAGTGCGGCGGCAGATACGCAGTATTTT

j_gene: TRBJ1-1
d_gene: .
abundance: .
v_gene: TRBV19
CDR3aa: CASSIQAGLNTEAFF
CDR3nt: TGTGCCAGTAGTATTCAGGCGGGATTGAACACTGAAGCTTTCTTT

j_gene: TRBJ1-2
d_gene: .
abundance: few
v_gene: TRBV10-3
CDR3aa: CAISESGQPNYGYTF
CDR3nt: TGTGCCATCAGTGAGTCCGGACAGCCAAACTATGGCTACACCTTC

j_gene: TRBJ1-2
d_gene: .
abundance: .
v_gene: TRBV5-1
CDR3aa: CASRTVSGYTF
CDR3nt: TGCGCCAGCCGGACAGTATCAGGCTACACCTTC

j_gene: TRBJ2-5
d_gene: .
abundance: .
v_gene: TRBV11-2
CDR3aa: CASSPTTDSDETQYF
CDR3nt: TGTGCCAGCAGTCCCACCACCGACAGCGACGAGACCCAGTACTTC

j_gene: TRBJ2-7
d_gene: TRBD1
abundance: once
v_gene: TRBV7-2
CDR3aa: CASSLAPTGGVGEQYF
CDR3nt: TGTGCCAGCAGCTTAGCTCCTACAGGGGGCGTCGGGGAGCAGTACTTC

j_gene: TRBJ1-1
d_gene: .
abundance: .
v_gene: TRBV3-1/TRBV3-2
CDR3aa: CASSQEQGGIGEAFF
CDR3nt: TGTGCCAGCAGCCAAGAGCAGGGAGGGATCGGTGAAGCTTTCTTT

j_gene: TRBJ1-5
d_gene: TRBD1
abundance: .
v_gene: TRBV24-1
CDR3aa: CATSDRQGSNQPQHF
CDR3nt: TGTGCCACCAGTGATAGACAGGGTAGCAATCAGCCCCAGCATTTT

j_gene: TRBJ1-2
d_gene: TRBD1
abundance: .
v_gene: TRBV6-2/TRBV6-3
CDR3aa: CASSKPGQGLYYGYTF
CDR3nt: TGTGCCAGCAGCAAACCGGGACAGGGATTATACTATGGCTACACCTTC

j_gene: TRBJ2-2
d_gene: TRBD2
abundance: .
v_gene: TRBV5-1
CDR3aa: CASSLGLAGEGGELFF
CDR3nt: TGCGCCAGCAGCTTGGGACTAGCGGGAGAAGGTGGGGAGCTGTTTTTT

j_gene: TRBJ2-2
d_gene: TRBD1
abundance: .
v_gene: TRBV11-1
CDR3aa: CASSGQGVGELFF
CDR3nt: TGTGCCAGCAGCGGACAGGGGGTCGGAGAGCTGTTTTTT